Below are 29 T cell receptor beta chains sequenced from a single sample in a study of T cells in localized non-small cell lung cancer. Sequenced by immunoSEQ multiplex PCR; TCRdb stores in-frame clones only, minus some. The table shows 10,000 to 13,000 clones, with 48% occurring only once. The sample was lymph node tissue, taken before any cancer treatment. The receptor source for this set is a woman aged 40-70 years with stage II squamous cell lung carcinoma.

By sample share, this clone is medium-sized. V and J are TRBV6-8 and TRBJ1-6; D perhaps matches TRBD1 (6 bases). The germline V gene has CDR1 MNHGY and CDR2 SAAAGT. The ends were cut back, 7 bases at V and 5 bases at J, with 9 bases in the middle. The CDR3 has 13 amino acids. Here the CDR3 DNA reads TGTGCCAGCATACACAGGGATAATTCACCCCTCCACTTT. The encoded protein is CASIHRDNSPLHF.

The chain uses TRBV6-8 and TRBJ1-1, with 7 bases lining up with TRBD1. V lost 11 bases, J lost 1 base, and 10 bases stayed unmatched. The CDR3 has 14 residues. CDR1 MNHGY and CDR2 SAAAGT come from the germline V gene. This chain's CDR3 is CASRQGESNTEAFF. For the CDR3, the DNA is TGTGCCTCTCGACAGGGAGAATCGAACACTGAAGCTTTCTTT.

This clone was observed a single time. The V call is TRBV29-1, the J call TRBJ1-1; D may be TRBD1 (6 bases). The length of the CDR3 is 12 residues. Germline CDR1 SQVTM, CDR2 ANQGSEA. The germline V and J ends were trimmed by 6 bases and 1 base, with 9 bases remaining between them. The CDR3 loop reads CSVKTGNTEAFF. The CDR3 DNA is TGCAGCGTCAAGACAGGGAACACTGAAGCTTTCTTT.

V usage is TRBV19 and J usage is TRBJ2-1; D unresolved. CDR1 is LNHDA, CDR2 SQIVND, per germline (reference sequence). The CDR3 covers 16 residues. The germline V and J ends were trimmed by 4 bases and 0 bases, with 13 bases remaining between them. The CDR3 nucleotides read TGTGCCAGTAGTAGGCGGCTTCCGAGCTCCTACAATGAGCAGTTCTTC. The encoded protein is CASSRRLPSSYNEQFF.

The chain employs TRBV6-8 and TRBJ1-5; D might be TRBD1 (6 bases). The CDR3 sequence is 15 residues long. The V gene lost 4 bases and the J gene lost 3 bases, with 13 bases spanning the gap. Germline CDR1 MNHGY, CDR2 SAAAGT. CDR3 DNA sequence: TGTGCCAGCAGTTCCCAACAGGGCCCCAATCAGCCCCAGCATTTT. Its translation is CASSSQQGPNQPQHF.

This chain connects TRBV6-8 to TRBJ1-1, with 7 bases aligning to TRBD1. V was pared by 5 bases and J by 1 base, with 13 bases of the junction left unmatched. Germline V gene sequence: CDR1 MNHGY, CDR2 SAAAGT. The CDR3 sequence is 17 residues long. CDR3 in DNA: TGTGCCAGCAGTACGCGCCTGGCGGGACAGACGAACACTGAAGCTTTCTTT. Translated: CASSTRLAGQTNTEAFF.

The chain links TRBV18 to TRBJ2-5; D is possibly TRBD1 or TRBD2 (5 bases each). The ends were cut back, 6 bases at V and 1 base at J, with 6 bases in the middle. The CDR3 has 12 amino acids. Germline CDR1 and CDR2: KGHSH and LQKENI. For the CDR3, the DNA is TGTGCCAGCTCCGGGGCCCAAGAGACCCAGTACTTC. Residues: CASSGAQETQYF.

CDR3 coding DNA: TGTGCCAGCTCCGGCCCCATGAACACTGAAGCTTTCTTT. Translated, it gives CASSGPMNTEAFF. The chain joins TRBV9 to TRBJ1-1; D unresolved. Trimming shortened V by 7 bases and J by 0 bases, and 10 bases separated the two germline ends. The V gene's germline CDR1 is SGDLS and CDR2 YYNGEE. CDR3 length equals 13 residues.

The chain combines TRBV29-1 with TRBJ1-3; D call uncertain. The CDR3 covers 13 residues. The V and J ends lost 4 bases and 2 bases respectively, with 9 bases between them. In germline, CDR1 is SQVTM, CDR2 ANQGSEA. The CDR3 region has the DNA TGCAGCGTTGGTAACGGGGCTGGAAACACCATATATTTT. Its protein is CSVGNGAGNTIYF.

The chain recombines TRBV11-3 with TRBJ2-1, with a possible D match to TRBD1 (5 bases). Germline CDR1 SGHNT, CDR2 YENEEA. The CDR3 has 17 amino acids. V lost 1 base and J 3 bases, leaving 16 bases between the germline ends. CDR3 region: CASSLGRGRDNYNEQFF. In DNA form, the CDR3 reads TGTGCCAGCAGCTTAGGTAGGGGCCGCGACAACTACAATGAGCAGTTCTTC.

This clone has only one observation. Mismatch with germline at one junction end may stem from a read error. The chain has TRBV19 and TRBJ2-7; 7 nucleotides align to TRBD1. Germline V CDR1 and CDR2: LNHDA, SQIVND (reference sequence). The length of the CDR3 is 16 residues. The CDR3 sequence: CASSTGTAVTSYEQYF. In DNA form, the CDR3 reads TGTGCCAGTAGTACCGGGACAGCCGTAACATCCTACGAGCAATACTTC.

This clone occurred once. V and J are TRBV19 and TRBJ1-5, with D possibly TRBD1 on 5 matching bases. Germline CDR1 reads LNHDA; CDR2 reads SQIVND (reference sequence). The germline V and J ends were trimmed by 7 bases and 4 bases, with 8 bases remaining between them. The CDR3 runs 12 residues. DNA of the CDR3: TGTGCCAGTACCGCAGGGAATCAGCCCCAGCATTTT. It specifies CASTAGNQPQHF.

There are a few counts of this clone. This chain joins TRBV11-3 and TRBJ2-2; weak D call: TRBD2 (5 bases). Trimming took off 5 bases at V and 9 bases at J, with 19 bases between the two ends. The CDR3 has 15 amino acids. Looked up from germline, CDR1 is SGHNT and CDR2 is YENEEA. In DNA, the CDR3 is TGTGCCAGCAGCCCAAAAACTAGTTTAATCAGGGAGCTGTTTTTT. Its protein is CASSPKTSLIRELFF. Full variable domain (remainder filled in from reference TRBV11-3 and TRBJ2-2): EAGVVQSPRYKIIEKKQPVAFWCNPISGHNTLYWYLQNLGQGPELLIRYENEEAVDDSQLPKDRFSAERLKGVDSTLKIQPAELGDSAVYLCASSPKTSLIRELFFGEGSRLTVL.

The CDR3 spells CASKQSQRTGWTGELFF. The CDR3 DNA reads TGTGCCAGTAAGCAATCACAAAGGACAGGGTGGACCGGGGAGCTGTTTTTT. This sequence joins TRBV19 and TRBJ2-2; TRBD1 aligns across 8 bases. The length of the CDR3 is 17 residues. The junction had 15 bases not matched to a gene; V was cut back by 7 bases and J by 5 bases. Germline V gives CDR1 LNHDA, CDR2 SQIVND (reference sequence).

This clone was seen a few times. The chain carries TRBV19 and TRBJ2-7; 9 bases fit TRBD2. V was pared by 1 base and J by 4 bases, with 8 bases of the junction left unmatched. Per the germline V gene, CDR1 is LNHDA and CDR2 is SQIVND (reference sequence). The CDR3 contains 16 residues. CDR3 sequence (DNA): TGTGCCAGTAGTATAGTCGGGCTAGCGGGGAATTACGAGCAGTACTTC. Translating gives CASSIVGLAGNYEQYF.

The chain couples TRBV15 to TRBJ1-3, with D uncertain. The CDR3 runs 15 residues. Germline CDR1 reads LNHNV; CDR2 reads YYDKDF (reference sequence). V shed 0 bases and J shed 3 bases, with 9 bases lying between them. CDR3 DNA sequence: TGTGCCACCAGCAGAGATCCCGGTCTTGGAAACACCATATATTTT. This translates into CATSRDPGLGNTIYF.

J is TRBJ1-1 and V is TRBV19; D is unclear. Germline lookup yields CDR1 LNHDA and CDR2 SQIVND (reference sequence). This CDR3 is 12 amino acids long. The germline V and J ends were trimmed by 5 bases and 5 bases, with 9 bases remaining between them. In DNA form, the CDR3 reads TGTGCCAGTAGTCTTAGAAGTACTGAAGCTTTCTTT. This sequence encodes CASSLRSTEAFF.

With respect to this clone: This specimen includes other DNA sequences encoding the same CDR3. V and J are TRBV15 and TRBJ1-1, with no clear D. V lost 0 bases and J 1 base, leaving 9 bases between the germline ends. Germline assignment: CDR1 LNHNV and CDR2 YYDKDF (reference sequence). This CDR3 comprises 15 residues. The CDR3, as DNA: TGTGCCACCAGCAGAGATCGTCAAGGGAACACTGAAGCTTTCTTT. Its protein is CATSRDRQGNTEAFF.

This clone was seen only a few times. The V call is TRBV15, the J call TRBJ1-4; tentatively, D is TRBD1 (6 bases). Germline-derived CDR1 and CDR2 are LNHNV and YYDKDF (reference sequence). The CDR3 totals 15 residues. V was trimmed by 0 bases and J by 7 bases, leaving 12 bases between them. Here the CDR3 reads CATSREQGNSEKLFF. DNA of the CDR3: TGTGCCACCAGCAGAGAACAGGGCAATTCTGAAAAACTGTTTTTT.

The chain links TRBV19 to TRBJ1-2; D is unclear. V dropped 6 bases and J dropped 4 bases, with 15 bases sitting between them. Germline values: CDR1 LNHDA, CDR2 SQIVND (reference sequence). The CDR3 has 14 residues. The CDR3 nucleotides are TGTGCCAGTAGCAAGATCCGAGACGTCTATGGCTACACCTTC. Its protein is CASSKIRDVYGYTF.

This sequence joins TRBV19 and TRBJ1-1; D is ambiguous. This CDR3 is built from 13 residues. Germline V gene lookup returns CDR1 LNHDA and CDR2 SQIVND (reference sequence). The ends were cut back, 3 bases at V and 1 base at J, with 6 bases in the middle. CDR3 in DNA: TGTGCCAGTAGTATGAACGGGAACACTGAAGCTTTCTTT. Protein: CASSMNGNTEAFF.

In nucleotides, the CDR3 is TGTGCTAGTGGTTTGGTCACAGGGAGTATGCCGAACTATGGCTACACCTTC. Amino acid sequence: CASGLVTGSMPNYGYTF. The genes are TRBV12-5 and TRBJ1-2, with D perhaps TRBD1 (6 bases). Germline V gene lookup returns CDR1 LGHNT and CDR2 FRNRAP. CDR3 length equals 17 residues. V was trimmed by 0 bases and J by 2 bases, leaving 16 bases between them.

This clone has a handful of counts. V and J are TRBV6-8 and TRBJ2-5; 10 nucleotides match TRBD2. This CDR3 region has 16 residues. Germline lookup yields CDR1 MNHGY and CDR2 SAAAGT. The junction had 5 bases not matched to a gene; V was cut back by 2 bases and J by 2 bases. The CDR3 coding sequence is TGTGCCAGCAGTTACGGAGTAGCGGGGGGTCAAGAGACCCAGTACTTC. Amino acids: CASSYGVAGGQETQYF.

This chain connects TRBV6-8 to TRBJ1-3; D gene uncertain. CDR1 and CDR2 from the germline V gene are MNHGY and SAAAGT. Trimming took off 3 bases at V and 0 bases at J, with 21 bases between the two ends. The length of the CDR3 is 19 residues. In nucleotides, the CDR3 is TGTGCCAGCAGTTATCCCGCCAGGTCCCCGACGAGCTCTGGAAACACCATATATTTT. The encoded protein is CASSYPARSPTSSGNTIYF.

The chain joins TRBV6-8 to TRBJ1-2; TRBD1 agrees at 7 bases. Trimming at V came to 6 bases and at J to 4 bases, leaving 8 bases not matched to a gene. From germline, CDR1 is MNHGY and CDR2 SAAAGT. CDR3 length: 14 residues. The CDR3 reads CASRPPGQSYGYTF. The DNA for the CDR3 is TGTGCCAGCAGACCCCCGGGACAGTCCTATGGCTACACCTTC.

The chain is built from TRBV11-3 and TRBJ1-4; TRBD1 agrees at 8 bases. Germline-derived CDR1 and CDR2 are SGHNT and YENEEA. There are 14 residues in the CDR3. V lost 4 bases and J lost 8; bases outside the gene matches: 6. CDR3 DNA sequence: TGTGCCAGCAGCTCGGACAGGGTGGGGGAAAAACTGTTTTTT. It yields the protein CASSSDRVGEKLFF. The variable domain in full, with the rest retrieved from reference TRBV11-3 and TRBJ1-4, is EAGVVQSPRYKIIEKKQPVAFWCNPISGHNTLYWYLQNLGQGPELLIRYENEEAVDDSQLPKDRFSAERLKGVDSTLKIQPAELGDSAVYLCASSSDRVGEKLFFGSGTQLSVL.

In regard to this clone: The junction departs from the called germline gene at one end, perhaps through a read error. The CDR3 loop is CVSSQQTGAGPEAFF. The CDR3 bases are TGTGTCAGCAGCCAACAGACAGGGGCCGGGCCTGAAGCTTTCTTT. V and J are TRBV14 and TRBJ1-1; 8 bases line up with TRBD1. The CDR3 extends over 15 amino acids. Germline CDR1 and CDR2: SGHDN and FVKESK.

The chain recombines TRBV19 with TRBJ1-5, with D perhaps TRBD1 (6 bases). This CDR3 spans 15 amino acids. V lost 6 bases and J 3 bases, leaving 15 bases between the germline ends. CDR1 is LNHDA, CDR2 SQIVND, per germline (reference sequence). This CDR3 reads CASSLYREPNQPQHF. The CDR3 region has the DNA TGTGCCAGTAGCCTGTACAGGGAACCCAATCAGCCCCAGCATTTT.

CDR3 region: CASSQWGPSEKLFF. The CDR3 bases are TGTGCCAGCAGCCAATGGGGCCCCTCGGAAAAACTGTTTTTT. The J gene is TRBJ1-4, the V gene TRBV28; D perhaps matches TRBD1 (5 bases). CDR3 length: 14 residues. V was shortened by 6 bases and J by 8 bases, with 16 bases between the two germline ends. Germline CDR1 MDHEN, CDR2 SYDVKM.